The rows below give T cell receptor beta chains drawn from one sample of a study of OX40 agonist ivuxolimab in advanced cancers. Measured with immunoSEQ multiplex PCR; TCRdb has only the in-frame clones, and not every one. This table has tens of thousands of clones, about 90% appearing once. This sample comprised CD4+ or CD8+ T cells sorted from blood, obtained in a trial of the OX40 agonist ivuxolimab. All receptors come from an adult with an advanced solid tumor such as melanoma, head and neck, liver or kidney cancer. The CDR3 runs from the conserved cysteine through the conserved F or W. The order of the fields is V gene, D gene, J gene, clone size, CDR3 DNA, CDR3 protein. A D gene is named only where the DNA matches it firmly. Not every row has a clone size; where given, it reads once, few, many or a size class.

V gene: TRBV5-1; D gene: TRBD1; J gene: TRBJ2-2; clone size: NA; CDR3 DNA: TGCGCCAGCAGCGATACGGACAGGGCCCGCGGGTCCGGGGAGCTGTTTTTT; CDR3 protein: CASSDTDRARGSGELFF
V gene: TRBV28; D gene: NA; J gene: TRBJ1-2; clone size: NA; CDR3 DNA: TGTGCCAGCAGGCGGGACGTATATGGCTACACCTTC; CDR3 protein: CASRRDVYGYTF
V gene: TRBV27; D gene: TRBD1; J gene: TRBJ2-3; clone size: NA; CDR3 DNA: TGTGCCAGCAGACTGACAGGGGATAACACAGATACGCAGTATTTT; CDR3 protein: CASRLTGDNTDTQYF
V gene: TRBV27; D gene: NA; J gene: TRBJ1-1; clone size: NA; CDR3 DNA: TGTGCCAGCAGTTTCAAAGAAGACACTGAAGCTTTCTTT; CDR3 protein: CASSFKEDTEAFF
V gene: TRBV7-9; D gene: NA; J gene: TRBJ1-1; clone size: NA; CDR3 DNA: TGTGCCAGCAGCTTAGGGGTTACTGAAGCTTTCTTT; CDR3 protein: CASSLGVTEAFF
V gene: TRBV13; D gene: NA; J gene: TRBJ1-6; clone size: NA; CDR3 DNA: TGTGCCAGCAGCCTTATGCTGGAGAGGTCTTCACCCCTCCACTTT; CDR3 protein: CASSLMLERSSPLHF
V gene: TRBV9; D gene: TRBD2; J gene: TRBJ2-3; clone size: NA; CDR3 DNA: TGTGCCAGCAGCGCCGGACTAGCTAGCACAGATACGCAGTATTTT; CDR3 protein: CASSAGLASTDTQYF
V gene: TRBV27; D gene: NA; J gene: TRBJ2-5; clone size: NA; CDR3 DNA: TGTGCCAGCAGTTTATTGGCCCAGGAGAAAGAGACCCAGTACTTC; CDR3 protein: CASSLLAQEKETQYF
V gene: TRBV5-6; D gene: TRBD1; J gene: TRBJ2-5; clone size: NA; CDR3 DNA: TGTGCCAGCAATGACCCAGACAGGGACAAAGAGACCCAGTACTTC; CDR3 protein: CASNDPDRDKETQYF
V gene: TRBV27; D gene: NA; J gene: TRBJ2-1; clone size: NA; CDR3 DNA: TGTGCCAGCACCCCACCCGGGGGGCGAATCTACAATGAGCAGTTCTTC; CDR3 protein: CASTPPGGRIYNEQFF
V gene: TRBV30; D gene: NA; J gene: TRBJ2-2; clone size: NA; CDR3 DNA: TGTGCCTGGGGACAGAACACCGGGGAGCTGTTTTTT; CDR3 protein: CAWGQNTGELFF
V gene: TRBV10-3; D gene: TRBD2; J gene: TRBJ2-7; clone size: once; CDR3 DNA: TGTGCCATCAGTGAGCCCGGGACTAGTCCCTACGAGCAGTACTTC; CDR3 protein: CAISEPGTSPYEQYF